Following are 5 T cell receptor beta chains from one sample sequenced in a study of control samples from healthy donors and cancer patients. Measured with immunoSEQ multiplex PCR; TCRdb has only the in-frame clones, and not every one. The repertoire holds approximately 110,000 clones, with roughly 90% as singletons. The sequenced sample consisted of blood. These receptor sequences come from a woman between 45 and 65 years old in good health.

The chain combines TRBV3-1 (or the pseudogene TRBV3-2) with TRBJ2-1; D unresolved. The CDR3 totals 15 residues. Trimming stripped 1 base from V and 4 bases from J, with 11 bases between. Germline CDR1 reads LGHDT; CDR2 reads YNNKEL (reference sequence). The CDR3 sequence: CASSQGPAPYNEQFF. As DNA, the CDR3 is TGTGCCAGCAGCCAAGGGCCGGCCCCGTACAATGAGCAGTTCTTC.

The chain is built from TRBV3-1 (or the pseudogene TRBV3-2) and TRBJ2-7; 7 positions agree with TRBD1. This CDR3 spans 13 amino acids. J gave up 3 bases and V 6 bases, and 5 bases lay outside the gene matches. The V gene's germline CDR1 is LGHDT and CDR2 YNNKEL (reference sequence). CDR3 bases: TGTGCCAGCAGTTTGACAGGGTACTACGAGCAGTACTTC. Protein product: CASSLTGYYEQYF.

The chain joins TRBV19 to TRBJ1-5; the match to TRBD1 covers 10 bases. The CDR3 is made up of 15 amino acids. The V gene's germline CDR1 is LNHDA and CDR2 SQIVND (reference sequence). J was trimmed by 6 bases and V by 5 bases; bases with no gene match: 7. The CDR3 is CASSRRQGAGQPQHF. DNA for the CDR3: TGTGCCAGTAGTCGGAGACAGGGGGCCGGTCAGCCCCAGCATTTT.

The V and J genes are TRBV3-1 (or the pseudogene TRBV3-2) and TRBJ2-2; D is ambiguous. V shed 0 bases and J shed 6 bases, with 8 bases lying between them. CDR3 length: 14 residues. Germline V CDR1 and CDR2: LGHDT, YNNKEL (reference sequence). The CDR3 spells CASSQDSGPGELFF. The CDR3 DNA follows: TGTGCCAGCAGCCAAGATTCGGGTCCCGGGGAGCTGTTTTTT.

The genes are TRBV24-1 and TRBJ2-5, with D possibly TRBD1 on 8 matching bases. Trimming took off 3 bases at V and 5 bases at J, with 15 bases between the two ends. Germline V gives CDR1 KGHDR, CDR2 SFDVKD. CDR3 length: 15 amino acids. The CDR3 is CATSDPGQGGETQYF. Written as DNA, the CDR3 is TGTGCCACCAGTGATCCCGGACAGGGAGGGGAGACCCAGTACTTC.